The 30 T cell receptor beta chains below all came from one sample that was sequenced in a study of CD8+ T cells in alopecia areata. Treatment described: oral pan-JAK inhibitor, 5-10 mg twice daily. RNA was isolated and reverse transcribed to cDNA, the sequencing template. The repertoire was sequenced with immunoSEQ multiplex PCR; TCRdb's copy has only in-frame clones and lacks some. Of roughly 200,000 clones in the sample, about 55% are singletons; the top ten hold 11%. This specimen was CD8+ T cells sorted from blood, taken at week 24, from a patient treated with tofacitinib. Receptor source: a human donor with alopecia areata.

The V gene is TRBV13, the J gene TRBJ2-7; D perhaps matches TRBD1 (6 bases). Between the trimmed V and J ends, which lost 1 base and 5 bases, there was a span of 12 bases. Germline lookup yields CDR1 PRHDT and CDR2 FYEKMQ (reference sequence). The CDR3 has 14 residues. CDR3: CASSLDRVYHEQYF. CDR3 DNA: TGTGCCAGCAGCTTAGACAGGGTCTACCACGAGCAGTACTTC.

The chain employs TRBV5-1 and TRBJ1-1, with 8 bases lining up with TRBD1. The germline V gene encodes CDR1 SGHRS and CDR2 YFSETQ. The CDR3 has 14 amino acids. V dropped 0 bases and J dropped 6; count of bases not matched to a gene: 4. CDR3 sequence reads: CASSLGRGQAEAFF. CDR3 in DNA: TGCGCCAGCAGCTTGGGTCGGGGACAGGCTGAAGCTTTCTTT.

The chain recombines TRBV19 with TRBJ1-5, with D maybe TRBD1 (5 bases). This CDR3 is 14 amino acids long. V lost 2 bases and J 4 bases, leaving 9 bases between the germline ends. Germline V gene sequence: CDR1 LNHDA, CDR2 SQIVND (reference sequence). DNA for the CDR3: TGTGCCAGTAGTATACGGGACTTGAATCAGCCCCAGCATTTT. The encoded protein is CASSIRDLNQPQHF.

The rearrangement joins TRBV7-3 to TRBJ1-2, with D tentatively TRBD1 (5 bases). Trimming stripped 6 bases from V and 8 bases from J, with 10 bases between. Germline assignment: CDR1 SGHTA and CDR2 FQGTGA. The CDR3 sequence is 11 residues long. CDR3 amino acids: CASSAGSGYTF. CDR3 in DNA: TGTGCCAGCAGTGCAGGGTCCGGCTACACCTTC.

The chain is built from TRBV2 and TRBJ2-7; possibly TRBD1 or TRBD2 for D (5 bases each). CDR1 and CDR2 (germline): SNHLY, FYNNEI. This CDR3 comprises 15 residues. The V and J ends lost 10 bases and 4 bases respectively, with 23 bases between them. The CDR3 region has the DNA TGTGCCATCCTTAAGCCGAGAGGGACCCCATACGAGCAGTACTTC. Its protein is CAILKPRGTPYEQYF.

This clone turned up a few times. This chain uses TRBV27 with TRBJ1-1; D is unresolved. The V end was cut by 2 bases, the J end by 0 bases, with 10 bases between. CDR3 length: 15 amino acids. Germline V gene data show CDR1 as MNHEY and CDR2 as SMNVEV (reference sequence). CDR3 nucleotides: TGTGCCAGCAGTTTAGGGCGGAGCATGAACACTGAAGCTTTCTTT. Translation gives CASSLGRSMNTEAFF.

This rearrangement joins TRBV7-6 to TRBJ2-5; TRBD1 is a possible D gene (6 bases). The germline V and J ends were trimmed by 6 bases and 3 bases, with 11 bases remaining between them. Germline CDR1 and CDR2: SGHVS and FNYEAQ. The CDR3 sequence is 13 residues long. CDR3: CASSQNREETQYF. CDR3 sequence (DNA): TGTGCCAGCAGTCAGAACAGGGAAGAGACCCAGTACTTC.

The V and J genes are TRBV7-8 and TRBJ2-1; 12 bases match TRBD1. Per the germline V gene, CDR1 is SGHVS and CDR2 is FQNEAQ. CDR3 size: 15 residues. The V gene end was trimmed by 4 bases and the J gene end by 7 bases; junction bases not matched to a gene: 5. This chain's CDR3 is CASSWGQGARNEQFF. In DNA form, the CDR3 reads TGTGCCAGCAGCTGGGGACAGGGGGCGAGGAATGAGCAGTTCTTC. The full variable domain, with the rest looked up from reference TRBV7-8 and TRBJ2-1, is GAGVSQSPRYKVAKRGQDVALRCDPISGHVSLFWYQQALGQGPEFLTYFQNEAQLDKSGLPSDRFFAERPEGSVSTLKIQRTQQEDSAVYLCASSWGQGARNEQFFGPGTRLTVL.

The chain uses TRBV15 and TRBJ1-1, with D hard to call. The V gene lost 4 bases and the J gene lost 10 bases, with 22 bases spanning the gap. Germline CDR1 is LNHNV and CDR2 is YYDKDF (reference sequence). This CDR3 has 15 amino acids. For the CDR3, the DNA is TGTGCCACCAGCACTATCGAAGGTGTAAGGTTGGGAGCTTTCTTT. This translates into CATSTIEGVRLGAFF.

This clone has more than one count but fewer than ten. CDR3 protein: CASSLLPGEATEAFF. CDR3 nucleotides: TGTGCCAGCAGTTTACTCCCGGGGGAGGCCACTGAAGCTTTCTTT. The V call is TRBV27, the J call TRBJ1-1, with D possibly being TRBD1 (5 bases). Germline loops: CDR1 MNHEY, CDR2 SMNVEV (reference sequence). The V end lost 2 bases, the J end lost 4 bases, and 14 bases lay between the germline ends. The CDR3 has 15 amino acids.

In its sample, this clone was seen a few times. The chain is built from TRBV29-1 and TRBJ1-4; weak D call: TRBD1 (5 bases). The germline V gene encodes CDR1 SQVTM and CDR2 ANQGSEA. The V gene lost 1 base and the J gene lost 5 bases, with 20 bases spanning the gap. The CDR3 consists of 17 residues. This CDR3 is CSVEVYSFGEGNEKLFF. The CDR3 region has the DNA TGCAGCGTTGAAGTCTACTCCTTCGGGGAGGGGAATGAAAAACTGTTTTTT.

This clone was counted between two and nine times. This chain joins TRBV19 and TRBJ1-1; D is perhaps TRBD1 (6 bases). Per the germline V gene, CDR1 is LNHDA and CDR2 is SQIVND (reference sequence). V was trimmed by 7 bases and J by 4 bases, leaving 16 bases between them. CDR3 length: 14 residues. In DNA, the CDR3 is TGTGCCAGTAAGCCGGACAGAGACATCACTGAAGCTTTCTTT. This gives the protein CASKPDRDITEAFF.

The gene calls are TRBV11-2 and TRBJ2-5, with 10 bases lining up with TRBD2. Germline V gene lookup returns CDR1 SGHAT and CDR2 FQNNGV. This CDR3 has 16 amino acids. Trimming at V came to 0 bases and at J to 5 bases, leaving 6 bases not matched to a gene. In nucleotides, the CDR3 is TGTGCCAGCAGCTTAGATAAGCGGGGGGGCTCGGAGACCCAGTACTTC. Protein sequence: CASSLDKRGGSETQYF.

The chain has TRBV27 and TRBJ1-1; D gene ambiguous. Trimming shortened V by 3 bases and J by 5 bases, and 10 bases separated the two germline ends. Looked up from germline, CDR1 is MNHEY and CDR2 is SMNVEV (reference sequence). The CDR3 spans 13 residues. The CDR3 sequence: CASSFYIGTEAFF. The CDR3, as DNA: TGTGCCAGCAGTTTCTACATAGGGACTGAAGCTTTCTTT.

The chain employs TRBV5-1 and TRBJ2-5; 10 bases fit TRBD1. This CDR3 region has 15 residues. The J segment lost 2 bases and the V segment lost 4 bases, leaving 5 bases of the junction unmatched. CDR1 and CDR2 from the germline V gene are SGHRS and YFSETQ. DNA of the CDR3: TGCGCCAGCAGCCGGGACAGGGGAGCGCAAGAGACCCAGTACTTC. This gives the protein CASSRDRGAQETQYF.

This rearrangement joins TRBV4-2 to TRBJ2-5; possibly TRBD2 for D (7 bases). The CDR3 contains 16 residues. V lost 4 bases to trimming and J lost 4 bases, with 19 bases between them. CDR1 is LGHNA and CDR2 is YNFKEQ in the germline V gene. The CDR3 loop is CASSPIMGGAGETQYF. Here the CDR3 DNA reads TGTGCCAGCAGCCCCATCATGGGGGGGGCGGGAGAGACCCAGTACTTC.

The rearrangement joins TRBV29-1 to TRBJ2-1; tentative D call: TRBD1 (5 bases). The CDR3 is made up of 12 amino acids. V lost 1 base and J 8 bases, leaving 9 bases between the germline ends. CDR1 SQVTM and CDR2 ANQGSEA come from the germline V gene. CDR3 sequence reads: CSVEAQGYEQFF. CDR3 DNA sequence: TGCAGCGTTGAAGCCCAGGGCTATGAGCAGTTCTTC.

The chain combines TRBV13 with TRBJ2-7; 10 bases fit TRBD1. V trimming: 5 bases; J trimming: 6 bases; junction bases outside the gene matches: 13. The CDR3 runs 16 residues. Looked up from germline, CDR1 is PRHDT and CDR2 is FYEKMQ (reference sequence). The CDR3 reads CASSSRGDRGDAEQYF. In DNA form, the CDR3 reads TGTGCCAGCAGCAGCCGGGGGGACAGGGGAGACGCCGAGCAGTACTTC. The complete variable domain, with remaining parts taken from reference TRBV13 and TRBJ2-7, reads AAGVIQSPRHLIKEKRETATLKCYPIPRHDTVYWYQQGPGQDPQFLISFYEKMQSDKGSIPDRFSAQQFSDYHSELNMSSLELGDSALYFCASSSRGDRGDAEQYFGPGTRLTVT.

This chain links TRBV25-1 with TRBJ2-1; maybe TRBD1 (5 bases). V lost 1 base to trimming and J lost 5 bases, with 15 bases between them. The CDR3 extends over 16 amino acids. Germline V lookup: CDR1 MGHDK, CDR2 SYGVNS. CDR3 amino acids: CASSEFSGRAHNEQFF. CDR3 bases: TGTGCCAGCAGTGAATTTAGTGGCAGGGCCCACAATGAGCAGTTCTTC. Using reference TRBV25-1 and TRBJ2-1 for the parts outside the CDR3, the full variable domain is EADIYQTPRYLVIGTGKKITLECSQTMGHDKMYWYQQDPGMELHLIHYSYGVNSTEKGDLSSESTVSRIRTEHFPLTLESARPSHTSQYLCASSEFSGRAHNEQFFGPGTRLTVL.

This chain links TRBV27 with TRBJ2-5, with TRBD2 matching 16 bases. Germline V gives CDR1 MNHEY, CDR2 SMNVEV (reference sequence). The junction had 4 bases not matched to a gene; V was cut back by 5 bases and J by 1 base. This CDR3 is 17 amino acids long. Here the CDR3 DNA reads TGTGCCAGCAGTCCCGGGACTAGCGGGGGGGTCCAAGAGACCCAGTACTTC. Translating gives CASSPGTSGGVQETQYF.

This clone was detected only a few times. The chain has TRBV4-1 and TRBJ2-7; 10 nucleotides line up with TRBD2. CDR3 length: 16 amino acids. The V segment lost 3 bases and the J segment 2 bases; nucleotides outside the gene matches: 7. The germline V gene encodes CDR1 MGHRA and CDR2 YSYEKL. The CDR3 spells CASSQPSGTSAYEQYF. The CDR3 region has the DNA TGCGCCAGCAGCCAGCCGAGCGGGACTAGCGCCTACGAGCAGTACTTC.

The rearrangement uses TRBV30 and TRBJ2-6; 9 bases agree with TRBD1. Trimming removed 5 bases from V and 2 bases from J; junction bases left unmatched: 1. The CDR3 extends over 14 amino acids. Per germline, CDR1 GTSNPN and CDR2 SVGIG (reference sequence). CDR3 sequence: CAWGTGTGANVLTF. DNA of the CDR3: TGTGCCTGGGGGACAGGGACTGGGGCCAACGTCCTGACTTTC. Filled out from reference TRBV30 and TRBJ2-6, the complete variable domain reads SQTIHQWPATLVQPVGSPLSLECTVEGTSNPNLYWYRQAAGRGLQLLFYSVGIGQISSEVPQNLSASRPQDRQFILSSKKLLLSDSGFYLCAWGTGTGANVLTFGAGSRLTVL.

The chain couples TRBV15 to TRBJ1-2; 8 bases fit TRBD1. CDR1 is LNHNV, CDR2 YYDKDF, per germline (reference sequence). J gave up 13 bases and V 3 bases, and 13 bases lay outside the gene matches. CDR3 length: 14 residues. As DNA, the CDR3 is TGTGCCACCAGCAGTTGGGACAGGCCTCTTAGGCTCACCTTC. This encodes CATSSWDRPLRLTF. The full variable domain, rest sourced from reference TRBV15 and TRBJ1-2, is DAMVIQNPRYQVTQFGKPVTLSCSQTLNHNVMYWYQQKSSQAPKLLFHYYDKDFNNEADTPDNFQSRRPNTSFCFLDIRSPGLGDTAMYLCATSSWDRPLRLTFGSGTRLTVV.

The V call is TRBV5-6, the J call TRBJ2-7; no reliable D call. Germline assignment: CDR1 SGHDT and CDR2 YYEEEE. The CDR3 sequence is 12 residues long. V shed 2 bases and J shed 5 bases, with 8 bases lying between them. The CDR3 region is CASSFVVDEQYF. CDR3 bases: TGTGCCAGCAGCTTCGTAGTCGACGAGCAGTACTTC.

This clone was recorded a few times. The chain links TRBV6-5 to TRBJ2-4, with a possible D match to TRBD1 (6 bases). Germline V gene lookup returns CDR1 MNHEY and CDR2 SVGAGI. The CDR3 totals 16 residues. V was pared by 4 bases and J by 3 bases, with 16 bases between. The DNA of the CDR3 is TGTGCCAGCAGTTCTCCATGGACAGAGGGCAAAAACATTCAGTACTTC. Translating it yields CASSSPWTEGKNIQYF.

V and J are TRBV7-7 and TRBJ1-6; no firm D call. The CDR3 is 13 amino acids. Per germline, CDR1 SSHAT and CDR2 FNYEAQ (reference sequence). Trimming pared 1 base from V and 7 bases from J, leaving 5 bases between. This chain's CDR3 is CASSLDVNSPLHF. CDR3 in DNA: TGTGCCAGCAGCTTAGATGTGAATTCACCCCTCCACTTT. The variable domain in full, completed from reference TRBV7-7 and TRBJ1-6, reads GAGVSQSPRYKVTKRGQDVTLRCDPISSHATLYWYQQALGQGPEFLTYFNYEAQPDKSGLPSDRFSAERPEGSISTLTIQRTEQRDSAMYRCASSLDVNSPLHFGNGTRLTVT.

This clone appeared a few times. The J gene is TRBJ2-1, the V gene TRBV29-1; D remains ambiguous. CDR3 length: 15 residues. V was shortened by 5 bases and J by 2 bases, with 16 bases between the two germline ends. Germline loops: CDR1 SQVTM, CDR2 ANQGSEA. The CDR3 DNA is TGCAGCGTTTATCTCCGGCAGGAGCCCTACAATGAGCAGTTCTTC. Protein product: CSVYLRQEPYNEQFF.

This chain links TRBV7-8 with TRBJ2-7, with D unclear. The germline CDR1 and CDR2 sequences are SGHVS and FQNEAQ. The CDR3 is made up of 12 amino acids. V dropped 6 bases and J dropped 2 bases, with 8 bases sitting between them. The CDR3 protein is CASSGAPYEQYF. CDR3 nucleotide sequence: TGTGCCAGCAGTGGAGCCCCCTACGAGCAGTACTTC. Full variable domain (missing parts from reference TRBV7-8 and TRBJ2-7): GAGVSQSPRYKVAKRGQDVALRCDPISGHVSLFWYQQALGQGPEFLTYFQNEAQLDKSGLPSDRFFAERPEGSVSTLKIQRTQQEDSAVYLCASSGAPYEQYFGPGTRLTVT.

This clone has just one count. J is TRBJ1-4 and V is TRBV7-8; 8 nucleotides line up with TRBD1. The CDR3 has 14 amino acids. V gave up 6 bases and J gave up 8 bases; unmatched junction bases: 8. The germline V gene encodes CDR1 SGHVS and CDR2 FQNEAQ. The CDR3 region has the DNA TGTGCCAGCAGTAATACAGGGGGAGGAGAAAAACTGTTTTTT. Translation: CASSNTGGGEKLFF.

The V call is TRBV14, the J call TRBJ2-5; D gene unclear. CDR1 SGHDN and CDR2 FVKESK come from the germline V gene. The CDR3 totals 13 residues. Between the trimmed V and J ends, which lost 1 base and 2 bases, there was a span of 5 bases. The CDR3: CASSQGMQETQYF. Here the CDR3 DNA reads TGTGCCAGCAGCCAAGGGATGCAAGAGACCCAGTACTTC.